The rows below give T cell receptor beta chains drawn from one sample of a study of identical twins. Via MiXCR, TCRdb re-called the 5' RACE reads, giving one row per CDR3 protein. Here the sample spans more than 350,000 distinct CDR3 sequences, about 9% being singletons. The sample taken for sequencing was naive T cells sorted from blood. These receptors originate from a woman aged 45-59 years in good health. The CDR3 runs from the conserved cysteine through the conserved F or W. A D gene is named only where the DNA matches it firmly. Clone size is given for some rows only: seen once, a few or many times, or a class if the clone is expanded.

D gene,J gene,V gene,clone size,CDR3 protein,CDR3 DNA
TRBD2,TRBJ2-1,TRBV12-3/TRBV12-4,-,CASSPRLAGGEQFF,TGTGCCAGCAGTCCCCGACTAGCGGGAGGGGAGCAGTTCTTC
-,TRBJ2-1,TRBV5-1,few,CASSKGGGSSYNEQFF,TGCGCCAGCAGCAAGGGAGGGGGAAGCTCCTACAATGAGCAGTTCTTC
-,TRBJ1-4,TRBV24-1,few,CATSEAGPNEKLFF,TGTGCCACCAGTGAGGCCGGCCCCAATGAAAAACTGTTTTTT
-,TRBJ2-3,TRBV7-6,few,CASSLPPGTRDEWDTQYF,TGTGCCAGCAGCTTACCCCCCGGCACAAGAGACGAATGGGATACGCAGTATTTT
-,TRBJ2-1,TRBV5-1,-,CASRFNAPPGQFF,TGCGCCAGCAGGTTTAACGCCCCCCCCGGGCAGTTCTTC
-,TRBJ1-2,TRBV5-1,many,CASSLALADYGYTF,TGCGCCAGCAGCTTGGCCTTAGCAGACTATGGCTACACCTTC
-,TRBJ1-5,TRBV29-1,few,CSVRGTQGGTQHF,TGCAGCGTTCGGGGTACCCAAGGGGGGACCCAGCATTTT
TRBD1,TRBJ2-7,TRBV20-1,few,CSAEPGQGGAYEQYF,TGCAGTGCTGAACCGGGACAGGGTGGGGCCTACGAGCAGTACTTC
-,TRBJ2-7,TRBV12-3/TRBV12-4,many,CASSLAGSSSYEQYF,TGTGCCAGCAGTTTAGCGGGTTCTTCCTCCTACGAGCAGTACTTC
TRBD1,TRBJ2-5,TRBV5-1,few,CASSWETGFQQETQYF,TGCGCCAGCAGCTGGGAGACAGGGTTTCAACAAGAGACCCAGTACTTC
TRBD2,TRBJ2-1,TRBV25-1,-,CASTAGGPSEQFF,TGTGCCAGCACCGCGGGAGGGCCGAGTGAGCAGTTCTTC
TRBD2,TRBJ2-7,TRBV27,few,CASSFRGTSTYEQYF,TGTGCCAGCAGTTTTAGGGGGACTAGTACCTACGAGCAGTACTTC
-,TRBJ1-2,TRBV6-1,few,CASSEEAGLYYGYTF,TGTGCCAGCAGTGAAGAGGCAGGACTCTACTATGGCTACACCTTC
-,TRBJ1-3,TRBV20-1,few,CSASARSSGNTIYF,TGCAGTGCTAGTGCCAGGAGCTCTGGAAACACCATATATTTT
TRBD2,TRBJ2-5,TRBV10-2,-,CASTSPGLAYETQYF,TGCGCCAGCACCAGTCCGGGACTAGCGTACGAGACCCAGTACTTC
TRBD2,TRBJ2-2,TRBV11-2,few,CASSLGLVTAGELFF,TGTGCCAGCAGCTTGGGACTAGTGACGGCCGGGGAGCTGTTTTTT
-,TRBJ1-2,TRBV19,-,CASSKRTENYGYTF,TGTGCCAGTAGTAAACGGACAGAAAACTATGGCTACACCTTC
TRBD2,TRBJ2-1,TRBV12-5,few,CASGLRTSGNEQFF,TGTGCTAGTGGTTTACGGACTAGCGGGAATGAGCAGTTCTTC
TRBD1,TRBJ2-1,TRBV11-1,many,CASSFFRGRDNEQFF,TGTGCCAGCAGCTTTTTCAGGGGGCGCGACAATGAGCAGTTCTTC
TRBD2,TRBJ2-1,TRBV7-8,-,CASSPRRLADYNEQFF,TGTGCCAGCAGCCCCAGGAGGCTAGCGGATTACAATGAGCAGTTCTTC
-,TRBJ1-1,TRBV6-5,-,CASSYGRGGLNTEAFF,TGTGCCAGCAGTTACGGGCGGGGCGGGCTGAACACTGAAGCTTTCTTT
-,TRBJ2-3,TRBV20-1,many,CSTYPTSTDTQYF,TGCAGCACCTACCCCACTAGCACAGATACGCAGTATTTT
-,TRBJ1-1,TRBV15,many,CATSRDLGPTEAFF,TGTGCCACCAGCAGAGATCTCGGCCCCACTGAAGCTTTCTTT
-,TRBJ2-3,TRBV27,-,CASSFLGYTDTQYF,TGTGCCAGCAGTTTCCTCGGATACACAGATACGCAGTATTTT
-,TRBJ2-5,TRBV5-1,-,CASSLGEGQQTQYF,TGCGCCAGCAGCCTCGGGGAGGGACAGCAGACCCAGTACTTC
-,TRBJ1-5,TRBV15,-,CATSRDLGTPSNQPQHF,TGTGCCACCAGCAGAGATCTGGGGACACCAAGCAATCAGCCCCAGCATTTT
TRBD2,TRBJ2-1,TRBV10-3,many,CAISDFKRETSYNEQFF,TGTGCCATCAGTGATTTCAAGCGGGAGACATCCTACAATGAGCAGTTCTTC
-,TRBJ2-1,TRBV12-3/TRBV12-4,few,CASTPTARSYNEQFF,TGTGCCAGCACCCCGACAGCCAGGTCCTACAATGAGCAGTTCTTC
-,TRBJ1-2,TRBV12-3/TRBV12-4,few,CASSLEGGHYGYTF,TGTGCCAGCAGTCTGGAAGGGGGACACTATGGCTACACCTTC
TRBD1,TRBJ1-2,TRBV5-1,-,CASSGQGGYGYTF,TGCGCCAGCAGTGGACAGGGAGGTTATGGCTACACCTTC
TRBD2,TRBJ2-1,TRBV20-1,-,CSARGAAGWSYNEQFF,TGCAGTGCTAGAGGGGCAGCGGGATGGTCCTACAATGAGCAGTTCTTC
TRBD2,TRBJ2-3,TRBV20-1,-,CSAREGRASSTDTQYF,TGCAGTGCTAGAGAAGGGAGGGCTAGCAGTACAGATACGCAGTATTTT
-,TRBJ2-1,TRBV19,-,CASTLGISSYNEQFF,TGTGCCAGTACCTTAGGGATCAGCTCCTACAATGAGCAGTTCTTC
-,TRBJ2-1,TRBV2,many,CASTLAGGLGNEQFF,TGTGCCAGCACTCTAGCTGGGGGGTTGGGGAATGAGCAGTTCTTC
TRBD1,TRBJ1-5,TRBV7-9,-,CASCQGAGQPQHF,TGTGCCAGTTGTCAGGGGGCTGGACAGCCCCAGCATTTT
-,TRBJ2-2,TRBV7-3,-,CASSFRGYGELFF,TGTGCCAGCAGCTTCCGGGGGTACGGGGAGCTGTTTTTT
TRBD1,TRBJ1-2,TRBV5-1,-,CASSVSGTGGYGYTF,TGCGCCAGCAGCGTCTCCGGGACAGGGGGCTATGGCTACACCTTC
TRBD2,TRBJ2-1,TRBV10-3,many,CATEEREGEQFF,TGTGCCACGGAGGAGCGGGAGGGAGAGCAGTTCTTC
-,TRBJ2-1,TRBV6-1,few,CASSRRGASVREQFF,TGTGCCAGCAGCCGTAGGGGAGCTAGTGTTAGAGAGCAGTTCTTC
TRBD1,TRBJ1-2,TRBV20-1,many,CSARSRDRAYGYTF,TGCAGTGCTAGGTCCAGGGACAGGGCCTATGGCTACACCTTC
-,TRBJ2-2,TRBV12-3/TRBV12-4,few,CASSPYDITGELFF,TGTGCCAGCAGCCCTTACGATATCACCGGGGAGCTGTTTTTT
TRBD2,TRBJ2-3,TRBV10-3,many,CASSLAGGLTDTQYF,TGTGCCTCGTCGCTAGCGGGAGGATTGACAGATACGCAGTATTTT
-,TRBJ2-5,TRBV28,many,CASSFPTGETQYF,TGTGCCAGCAGTTTTCCCACAGGGGAGACCCAGTACTTC
-,TRBJ1-4,TRBV7-8,many,CASSPDSGAIDEKLFF,TGTGCCAGCAGCCCAGATAGCGGGGCCATCGATGAAAAACTGTTTTTT
-,TRBJ2-1,TRBV12-3/TRBV12-4,-,CASSLRPGSYNEQFF,TGTGCCAGCAGTTTAAGGCCTGGGTCCTACAATGAGCAGTTCTTC
TRBD2,TRBJ2-5,TRBV24-1,few,CATSALAGGLQETQYF,TGTGCCACCAGTGCCTTAGCGGGAGGGCTCCAAGAGACCCAGTACTTC
TRBD1,TRBJ2-1,TRBV5-1,-,CASSFGQDYNEQFF,TGCGCCAGCAGCTTTGGACAGGACTACAATGAGCAGTTCTTC
-,TRBJ1-5,TRBV19,-,CASRDQRTPSNQPQHF,TGTGCCAGTAGGGACCAAAGGACCCCCTCCAATCAGCCCCAGCATTTT
TRBD1,TRBJ1-4,TRBV7-2,few,CASSSPGQGSEKLFF,TGTGCCAGCAGCTCCCCGGGACAGGGATCTGAAAAACTGTTTTTT
-,TRBJ2-2,TRBV19,-,CASREQGTGELFF,TGTGCCAGTAGAGAACAGGGTACCGGGGAGCTGTTTTTT
TRBD2,TRBJ2-1,TRBV27,-,CASRRTSGIYNEQFF,TGTGCCAGCAGACGGACTAGCGGGATTTACAATGAGCAGTTCTTC
TRBD2,TRBJ2-1,TRBV20-1,-,CSASLPGLELHEQFF,TGCAGTGCTAGCTTACCGGGACTAGAACTCCATGAGCAGTTCTTC
-,TRBJ2-5,TRBV11-2,few,CASSYHVGQETQYF,TGTGCCAGCAGCTATCACGTTGGCCAAGAGACCCAGTACTTC
-,TRBJ2-1,TRBV18,-,CASSIREEASKFF,TGTGCCAGCTCAATAAGAGAGGAGGCTAGCAAGTTCTTC
TRBD1,TRBJ2-1,TRBV18,-,CASSPLQGSWYNEQFF,TGTGCCAGCTCACCATTACAGGGGAGTTGGTACAATGAGCAGTTCTTC
TRBD1,TRBJ1-1,TRBV11-2,few,CASSLEQGATEAFF,TGTGCCAGCAGCTTAGAACAGGGGGCGACTGAAGCTTTCTTT
TRBD2,TRBJ2-1,TRBV6-1,few,CASSDRLAGGFDEQFF,TGTGCCAGCAGTGACCGACTAGCGGGAGGTTTCGATGAGCAGTTCTTC
-,TRBJ2-5,TRBV6-9,many,CASRIAGPGETQYF,TGTGCCAGCAGAATAGCTGGACCTGGGGAGACCCAGTACTTC
-,TRBJ2-1,TRBV10-3,many,CAISPHSGLLNNEQFF,TGTGCCATCAGTCCTCATAGCGGACTACTCAACAATGAGCAGTTCTTC
TRBD1,TRBJ1-5,TRBV2,few,CASMTGNQPQHF,TGTGCCAGTATGACAGGGAATCAGCCCCAGCATTTT